This T cell receptor (beta chain) derives from a study of identical twins. Findings of the study overall: In monozygotic twins, models underestimated the sharing of out-of-frame TCR alpha. Diverse VJ usage suggested most zero-insertion clonotypes were not invariant T cells. Instead of following the same donors, the conclusions were based on cross-sectional statistical analysis.

Comments on this clonotype: Antigen specificity is unknown.

V was cut by 0 bases and J by 3 bases, with 12 bases left in between. There are 15 residues in the CDR3. Germline-derived CDR1 and CDR2 are MNHEY and SVGAGI. MiXCR, run by TCRdb on the 5' RACE reads, gives a single entry per CDR3 protein. The table lists hundreds of thousands of distinct CDR3 sequences, 8.6% of them singletons. The same data also went into a second study, on yellow fever vaccine responses in identical twins.

The TCR was taken from a woman aged 18-30 years in good health. The chain has TRBV6-5 and TRBJ2-7; D not certain. Specimen: PBMCs. The CDR3 sequence: CASSYSNLVSYEQYF. The CDR3 region has the DNA TGTGCCAGCAGTTACTCAAACCTAGTTAGCTACGAGCAGTACTTC.